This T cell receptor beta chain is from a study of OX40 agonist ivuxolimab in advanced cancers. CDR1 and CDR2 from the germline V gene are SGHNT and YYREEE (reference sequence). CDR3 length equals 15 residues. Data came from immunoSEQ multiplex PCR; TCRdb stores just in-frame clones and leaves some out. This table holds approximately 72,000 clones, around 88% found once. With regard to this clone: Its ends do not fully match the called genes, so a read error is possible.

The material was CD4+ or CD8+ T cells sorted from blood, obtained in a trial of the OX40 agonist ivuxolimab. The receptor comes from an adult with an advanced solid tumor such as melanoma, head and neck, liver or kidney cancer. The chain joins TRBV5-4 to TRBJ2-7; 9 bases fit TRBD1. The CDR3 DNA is TGTGTCAGCAGCTTGGGGGGACAGGGCGTTGGGCAGCAGTACTTC. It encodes CVSSLGGQGVGQQYF.